This T cell receptor (beta chain) was captured by sequencing in a study of blood T cell repertoires in COVID-19 (dated by TCRdb to the early 2020s). Turning to the overall study: Samples from collaborators originated in the United States, Italy and Spain and spanned both the acute and convalescent phases of COVID-19. The prospective study material was composed of cDNA or gDNA derived from T cells, B-cell-depleted T cells, or PBMCs. Deeply sampled blood TCRbeta repertoires from subjects exposed to, actively infected with, or recovered from COVID-19 were included in the dataset. The repertoires were released in a freely available public database meant as a resource for research on the immune response to SARS-CoV-2. Samples came from the ongoing ImmuneRACE study (first 160 participants) plus 1,254 subjects from 6 global collaborators. The sample metadata nearly always contained a de-identified subject ID, COVID-19 status, age in years and sex. Where available, HLA class I and class II types were obtained from metadata supplied by the sample provider rather than from assay-based typing. The investigation overall reported the following: The quantity of clinical and demographic metadata differed by source and by participant and was supplied without curation.

Of note for this clone: Its antigen is unknown. One base away there is no much larger clone; base qualities are not given.

Participants in the prospective study were aged roughly 18 to 100 years, lived in under 30 United States geographic areas, and enrolled through a virtual design. Cohort assignment in the prospective study relied on participant-reported clinical history from a screening survey and a study questionnaire. Recovered participants in ImmuneRACE Cohort 3 were defined by two consecutive negative NP/OP PCR tests, clearance by a healthcare professional, or resolution of symptoms. In the prospective study, whole blood, serum and a nasopharyngeal or oropharyngeal swab were collected from each participant by mobile phlebotomists. Participants in the prospective study had the option to provide additional blood draws and questionnaires over an approximately 2-month period. Before DNA extraction, prospective study blood samples were shipped either frozen or at room temperature. The germline ends are 11 bases apart after V is trimmed by 2 bases and J by 3 bases. The CDR3, cysteine through valine, is 14 amino acids long. Only the CDR3 portion is preserved as DNA: 42 bases, with reading frame beginning at the first base. CDR1 and CDR2 are read off the germline V gene as MGHRA and YSYEKL.

TCRbeta CDR3 regions were amplified from genomic DNA by means of the immunoSEQ Assay, a bias-controlled multiplex PCR. In the authors' own workflow: The number of nucleated cells in each sample was estimated from the amplification of reference gene primers within the assay. To quantify the absolute abundance of each unique TCRbeta CDR3 rearrangement, sequence reads were collapsed and filtered. For each sample, productive Simpson clonality was calculated as the square root of Simpson's diversity index over productive rearrangements. What TCRdb holds here is the immuneACCESS table cut down to in-frame rearrangements. Part of the clones is not present; checked against another copy, under half of the missing clones reflect an unresolved V gene, and the others are unexplained. The V and J calls and the clone size are those of that table, but D and trimming were determined from the DNA. This sample lists 150,000 to 200,000 clones; around 81% were detected once. Around 6% of the sample is taken by the ten largest.

This TCR was recovered from a man aged 40-49 years who had recovered from COVID-19. Rearrangement joined TRBV4-1 to TRBJ2-7; the D gene is possibly TRBD2, with 6 bases matching. Source material: PBMCs or T cells enriched from blood (not recorded which). The nucleotides read TGCGCCAGCAGCCAAAGTCGGGGGAGCTACGAGCAGTACGTC. Its translation reads: CASSQSRGSYEQYV.